Sequencing of this TCR gamma chain was carried out in a study of human gamma delta and Vdelta1 T cells. Study observations and caveats: Delta One T cells were reportedly polyclonal and broadly cytotoxic against acute myeloid leukemia.

Concerning this clone itself: Its antigen is unidentified.

V lost 8 bases and J lost 4; bases outside the gene matches: 8. CDR3 size: 14 residues. TCRdb re-processed the PCR reads using CATT. The sample includes about 3,900 gamma-chain clones, over 15% seen only once; the top ten take approximately 7.3%. Sequencing was carried out using Vdelta1 gamma-delta T cells from blood grown in culture (DOT cells). The TCR originated in a human donor in good health. The rearrangement links TRGV10 to TRGJP1. TRGV10 falls under the ORF class, with uncertain function. The CDR3 protein is CAAWDYFTGWFKIF. The DNA for the CDR3 is TGTGCTGCGTGGGATTATTTCACTGGTTGGTTCAAGATATTT.